A selection of T cell receptor beta chains follows, all from one sample in a study of shared clonotypes between healthy human individuals. Sequencing was performed with immunoSEQ multiplex PCR; in TCRdb, only in-frame clones are kept and a portion is missing. The sample holds approximately 2.1 million clones, more than 85% seen once. Specimen: naive CD4+ T cells from PBMCs. The origin of the receptors is a man younger than 35 in good health. Some clones in this sample may be carry-over from other donors' samples. Each CDR3 is given with its conserved first and last residue. A D gene is named only where the DNA matches it firmly. Size tells how often a clone was seen (once, few, many) or the class of an expanded clone, and some rows leave it out.

>TRBJ1-4|NA|TRBV4-2|once
TGTGCCAGCAGCCAAGAAGCCGGGACGAATGAAAAACTGTTTTTT
CASSQEAGTNEKLFF
>TRBJ2-2|TRBD2|TRBV12-5|NA
TGTGCTAGTGGTTTTTTACTAGCGGGAGATCACACCGGGGAGCTGTTTTTT
CASGFLLAGDHTGELFF
>TRBJ2-5|NA|TRBV11-3|NA
TGTGCCAGCAGCTTGAGGGGAGAGACCCAGTACTTC
CASSLRGETQYF
>TRBJ2-7|TRBD1|TRBV5-1|once
TGCGCCAGCAGCACACAGGGGGATGTCGGCGAGCAGTACTTC
CASSTQGDVGEQYF
>TRBJ1-3|NA|TRBV28|NA
TGTGCCAGCAGCCGAGGGGCCTTAGGAAACACCATATATTTT
CASSRGALGNTIYF
>TRBJ1-1|TRBD1|TRBV5-6|once
TGTGCCAGCAGCTTGACAGGGGGAGGGACTGAAGCTTTCTTT
CASSLTGGGTEAFF
>TRBJ1-2|NA|TRBV28|NA
TGTGCCAGCAGTAGTATGGTCTATGGCTACACCTTC
CASSSMVYGYTF
>TRBJ2-1|NA|TRBV27|NA
TGTGCCAGCAGTTCCCCCCCTTGGACCGATGAGCAGTTCTTC
CASSSPPWTDEQFF
>TRBJ1-1|TRBD1|TRBV5-1|NA
TGCGCCAGCAGACTGGGACAGTCGAACACTGAAGCTTTCTTT
CASRLGQSNTEAFF
>TRBJ1-2|NA|TRBV27|NA
TGTGCCAGCAGGATGGTAATGGGGCAATCTAACTATGGCTACACCTTC
CASRMVMGQSNYGYTF
>TRBJ1-2|TRBD1|TRBV11-2|NA
TGTGCCAGCAGCCGGCTCGGACAGGGGGTAGGAGATGGCTACACCTTC
CASSRLGQGVGDGYTF
>TRBJ2-7|NA|TRBV4-3|once
TGCGCCAGCAGCCTCGCTCGGGGCGAAGGTGAGCAGTACTTC
CASSLARGEGEQYF
>TRBJ1-4|TRBD1|TRBV5-1|NA
TGCGCCAGCAGCTTGGGACAGGGGGTTGAAAAACTGTTTTTT
CASSLGQGVEKLFF
>TRBJ2-6|NA|TRBV29-1|NA
TGCAGCGTTCTCTCTGGGGCCAACGTCCTGACTTTC
CSVLSGANVLTF
>TRBJ1-5|NA|TRBV6-1|once
TGTGCCAGCAGTGAGGGCAGAATTAGCAATCAGCCCCAGCATTTT
CASSEGRISNQPQHF
>TRBJ1-1|NA|TRBV27|NA
TGTGCCAGCAGTTTTACGGCCCGGGGCGGTTCGTGGACTGAAGCTTTCTTT
CASSFTARGGSWTEAFF
>TRBJ2-3|NA|TRBV28|NA
TGTGCCAGCCGTAGCCCAGATACGCAGTATTTT
CASRSPDTQYF
>TRBJ2-7|TRBD1|TRBV25-1|NA
TGTGCCAGCAGTGGCCGGACAGGCTCCTACGAGCAGTACTTC
CASSGRTGSYEQYF
>TRBJ2-7|NA|TRBV27|NA
TGTGCCAGCAGTTTATCTTGGGGGCCAGCCTACGAGCAGTACTTC
CASSLSWGPAYEQYF
>TRBJ2-5|NA|TRBV28|once
TGTGCCAGCAGTTTGGGGGAAGAGACCCAGTACTTC
CASSLGEETQYF
>TRBJ1-2|NA|TRBV5-6|NA
TGTGCCAGCAGTCTGGACTCCTGGTTATCTGGCTACACCTTC
CASSLDSWLSGYTF
>TRBJ2-2|TRBD2|TRBV4-2|NA
TGTGCCAGCAGCCATCGTCTAGCGGGAGACCCCACCGGTATTAGGGAGCTGTTTTTT
CASSHRLAGDPTGIRELFF
>TRBJ2-5|NA|TRBV11-2|NA
TGTGCCAGCAGCTTAGGGGTAGGGGGGGAGACCCAGTACTTC
CASSLGVGGETQYF
>TRBJ1-4|NA|TRBV4-3|once
TGCGCCAGCAGCCAACTGCGGGCTGAAAAACTGTTTTTT
CASSQLRAEKLFF
>TRBJ2-6|NA|TRBV19|NA
TGTGCCAGTAGTACGGGGAGCTCTGGGGCCAACGTCCTGACTTTC
CASSTGSSGANVLTF
>TRBJ1-4|NA|TRBV7-9|NA
TGTGCCAGCAGCTCCCCAGGAGGCAAGGAAAAACTGTTTTTT
CASSSPGGKEKLFF
>TRBJ1-5|NA|TRBV6-1|NA
TGTGCCAGCGTAGACAGCCTCAATCAGCCCCAGCATTTT
CASVDSLNQPQHF
>TRBJ2-2|NA|TRBV6-6|NA
TGTGCCAGCAGTTACTCGGCGGGTGAGAACACCGGGGAGCTGTTTTTT
CASSYSAGENTGELFF
>TRBJ1-2|NA|TRBV27|NA
TGTGCCAGCAGATCCACCGGGGGGGCGCTTAATGGCTACACCTTC
CASRSTGGALNGYTF
>TRBJ2-7|TRBD1|TRBV7-6|NA
TGTGCCAGCAGCCCCCGGGACAGGGGTCCGGAGCAGTACTTC
CASSPRDRGPEQYF
>TRBJ2-7|TRBD1|TRBV4-1|NA
TGCGCCAGCAGCCACCTACAGGGGGTGCGGAACGAGCAGTACTTC
CASSHLQGVRNEQYF
>TRBJ2-1|TRBD2|TRBV7-9|NA
TGTGCCAGCAGCTTAAAGGGACTAGCGGTAAATTACAATGAGCAGTTCTTC
CASSLKGLAVNYNEQFF
>TRBJ2-7|TRBD2|TRBV7-8|NA
TGTGCCAGCAGCCTAGGGCGACTAGCGGTTAGCTCCTACGAGCAGTACTTC
CASSLGRLAVSSYEQYF
>TRBJ1-1|NA|TRBV13|NA
TGTGCCAGCAGCTTCACACAGAACACTGAAGCTTTCTTT
CASSFTQNTEAFF
>TRBJ2-7|NA|TRBV19|NA
TGTGCCAGCTCCGGGACCCCGTACGAGCAGTACTTC
CASSGTPYEQYF
>TRBJ1-1|NA|TRBV19|NA
TGTGCCAGTAGTCGGACAGACACTATCATGAACACTGAAGCTTTCTTT
CASSRTDTIMNTEAFF
>TRBJ2-1|NA|TRBV27|NA
TGTGCCAGCAGTTTTCGTTGGGGTGAGCAGTTCTTC
CASSFRWGEQFF
>TRBJ2-4|TRBD1|TRBV7-8|NA
TGTGCCAGCAGCTTAGGGTGGCAGGGGGCGATCAAAAACATTCAGTACTTC
CASSLGWQGAIKNIQYF